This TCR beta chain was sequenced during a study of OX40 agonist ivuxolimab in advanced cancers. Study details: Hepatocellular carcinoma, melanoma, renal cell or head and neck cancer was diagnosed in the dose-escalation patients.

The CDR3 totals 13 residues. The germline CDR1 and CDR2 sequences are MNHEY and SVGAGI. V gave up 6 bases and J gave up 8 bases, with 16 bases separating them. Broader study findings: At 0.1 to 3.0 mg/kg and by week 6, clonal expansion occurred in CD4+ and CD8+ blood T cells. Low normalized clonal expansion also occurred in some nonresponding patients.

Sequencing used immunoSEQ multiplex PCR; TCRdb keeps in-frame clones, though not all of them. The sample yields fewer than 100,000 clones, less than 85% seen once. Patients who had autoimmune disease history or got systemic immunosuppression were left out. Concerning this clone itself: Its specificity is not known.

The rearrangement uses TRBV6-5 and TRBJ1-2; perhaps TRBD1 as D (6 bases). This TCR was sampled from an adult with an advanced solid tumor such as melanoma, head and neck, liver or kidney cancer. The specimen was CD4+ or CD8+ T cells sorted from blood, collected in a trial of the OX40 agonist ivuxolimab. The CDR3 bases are TGTGCCAGCAGGGGAAACAGGGTGGAGGGCTACACCTTC. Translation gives CASRGNRVEGYTF.